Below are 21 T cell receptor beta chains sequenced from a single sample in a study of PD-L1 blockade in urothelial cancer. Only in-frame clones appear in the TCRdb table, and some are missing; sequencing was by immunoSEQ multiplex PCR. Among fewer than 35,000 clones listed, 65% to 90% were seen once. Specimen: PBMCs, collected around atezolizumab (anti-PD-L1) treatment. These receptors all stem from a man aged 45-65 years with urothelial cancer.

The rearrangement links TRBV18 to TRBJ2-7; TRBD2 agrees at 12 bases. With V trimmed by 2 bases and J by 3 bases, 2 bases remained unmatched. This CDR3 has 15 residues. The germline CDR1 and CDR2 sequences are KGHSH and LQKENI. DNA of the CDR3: TGTGCCAGCTCACCAGGGACTAGCGGGCTCTACGAGCAGTACTTC. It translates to CASSPGTSGLYEQYF.

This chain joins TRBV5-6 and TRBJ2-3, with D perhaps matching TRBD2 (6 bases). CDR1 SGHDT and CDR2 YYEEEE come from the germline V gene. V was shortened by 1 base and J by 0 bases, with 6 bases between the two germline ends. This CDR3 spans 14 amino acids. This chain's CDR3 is CASSLRGSTDTQYF. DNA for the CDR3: TGTGCCAGCAGCTTGCGGGGGAGCACAGATACGCAGTATTTT. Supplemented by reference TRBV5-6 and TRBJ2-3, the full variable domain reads DAGVTQSPTHLIKTRGQQVTLRCSPKSGHDTVSWYQQALGQGPQFIFQYYEEEERQRGNFPDRFSGHQFPNYSSELNVNALLLGDSALYLCASSLRGSTDTQYFGPGTRLTVL.

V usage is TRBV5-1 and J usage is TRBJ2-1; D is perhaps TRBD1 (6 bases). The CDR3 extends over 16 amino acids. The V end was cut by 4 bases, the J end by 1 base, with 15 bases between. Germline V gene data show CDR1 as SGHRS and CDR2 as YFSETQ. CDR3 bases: TGCGCCAGCAGCGAAGGACAGCGGACTTCCTACAATGAGCAGTTCTTC. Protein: CASSEGQRTSYNEQFF.

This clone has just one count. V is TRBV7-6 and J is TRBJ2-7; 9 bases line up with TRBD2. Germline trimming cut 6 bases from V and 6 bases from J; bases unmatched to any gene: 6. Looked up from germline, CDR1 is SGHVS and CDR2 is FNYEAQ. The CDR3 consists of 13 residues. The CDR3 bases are TGTGCCAGCAGACCTGGGACTAGCCCCGAGCAGTACTTC. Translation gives CASRPGTSPEQYF.

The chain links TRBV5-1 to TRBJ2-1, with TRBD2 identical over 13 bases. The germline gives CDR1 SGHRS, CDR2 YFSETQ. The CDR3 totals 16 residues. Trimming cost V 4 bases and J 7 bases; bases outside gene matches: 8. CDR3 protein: CASSRTETSGRNEQFF. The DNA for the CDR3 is TGCGCCAGCAGCCGAACCGAGACTAGCGGGAGGAATGAGCAGTTCTTC.

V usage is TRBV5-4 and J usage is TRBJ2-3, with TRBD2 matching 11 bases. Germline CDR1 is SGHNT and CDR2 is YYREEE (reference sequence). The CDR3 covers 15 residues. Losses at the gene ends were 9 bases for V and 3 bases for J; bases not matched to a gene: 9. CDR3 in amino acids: CAIQIAGGITDTQYF. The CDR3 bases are TGTGCCATACAAATAGCGGGAGGGATAACAGATACGCAGTATTTT. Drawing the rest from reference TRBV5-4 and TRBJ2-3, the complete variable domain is ETGVTQSPTHLIKTRGQQVTLRCSSQSGHNTVSWYQQALGQGPQFIFQYYREEENGRGNFPPRFSGLQFPNYSSELNVNALELDDSALYLCAIQIAGGITDTQYFGPGTRLTVL.

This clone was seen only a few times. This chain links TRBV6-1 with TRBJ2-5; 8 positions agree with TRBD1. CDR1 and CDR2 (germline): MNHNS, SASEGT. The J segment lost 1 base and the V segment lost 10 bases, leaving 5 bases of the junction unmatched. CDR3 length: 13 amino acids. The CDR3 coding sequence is TGTGCCACCCGGGACAGGCCCCAAGAGACCCAGTACTTC. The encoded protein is CATRDRPQETQYF.

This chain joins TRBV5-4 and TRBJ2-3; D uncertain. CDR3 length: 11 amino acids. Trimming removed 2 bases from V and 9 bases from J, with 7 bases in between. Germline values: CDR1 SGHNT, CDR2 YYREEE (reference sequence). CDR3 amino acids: CASSFSSTQYF. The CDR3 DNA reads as TGTGCCAGCAGCTTCTCTTCGACGCAGTATTTT.

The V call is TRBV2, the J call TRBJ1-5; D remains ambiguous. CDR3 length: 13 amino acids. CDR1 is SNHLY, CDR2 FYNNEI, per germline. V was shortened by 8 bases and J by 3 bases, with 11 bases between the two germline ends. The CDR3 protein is CASLRQNNQPQHF. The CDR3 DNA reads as TGTGCCAGCTTGCGGCAGAACAATCAGCCCCAGCATTTT.

In nucleotides, the CDR3 is TGCGCCAGCAGCTTGGGGGCTATGGGAAACACCATATATTTT. Translating it yields CASSLGAMGNTIYF. The rearrangement links TRBV5-1 to TRBJ1-3, with D unclear. Trimming took off 0 bases at V and 4 bases at J, with 8 bases between the two ends. Per germline, CDR1 SGHRS and CDR2 YFSETQ. The CDR3 runs to 14 residues.

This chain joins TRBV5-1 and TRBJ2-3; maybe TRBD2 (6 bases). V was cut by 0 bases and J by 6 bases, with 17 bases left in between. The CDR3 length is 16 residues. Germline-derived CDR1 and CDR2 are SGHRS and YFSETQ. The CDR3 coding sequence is TGCGCCAGCAGCTTGGCCCTGGGCCTCGGAGGGGATACGCAGTATTTT. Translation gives CASSLALGLGGDTQYF.

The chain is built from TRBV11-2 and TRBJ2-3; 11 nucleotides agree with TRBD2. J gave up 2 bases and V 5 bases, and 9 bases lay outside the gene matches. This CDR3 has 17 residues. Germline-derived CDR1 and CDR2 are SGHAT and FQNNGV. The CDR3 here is CASSLSGTSGTTDTQYF. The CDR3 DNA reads TGTGCCAGCAGCCTGTCCGGGACTAGCGGAACCACAGATACGCAGTATTTT.

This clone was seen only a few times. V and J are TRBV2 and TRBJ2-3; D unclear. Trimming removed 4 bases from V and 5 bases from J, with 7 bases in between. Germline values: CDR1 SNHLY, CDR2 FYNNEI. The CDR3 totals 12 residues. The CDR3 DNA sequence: TGTGCCAGCAGTGCCTGGAGAGATACGCAGTATTTT. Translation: CASSAWRDTQYF.

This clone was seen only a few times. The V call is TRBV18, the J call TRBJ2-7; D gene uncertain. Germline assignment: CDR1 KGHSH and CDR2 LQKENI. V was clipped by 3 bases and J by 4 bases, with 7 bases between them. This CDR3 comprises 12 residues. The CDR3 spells CASSPFGYEQYF. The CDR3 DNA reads TGTGCCAGCTCACCGTTCGGGTACGAGCAGTACTTC.

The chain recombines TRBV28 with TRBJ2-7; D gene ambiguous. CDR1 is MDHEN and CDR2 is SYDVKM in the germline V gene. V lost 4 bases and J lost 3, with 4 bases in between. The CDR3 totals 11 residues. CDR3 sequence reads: CASSYNYEQYV. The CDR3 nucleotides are TGTGCCAGCAGTTACAACTACGAGCAGTACGTC.

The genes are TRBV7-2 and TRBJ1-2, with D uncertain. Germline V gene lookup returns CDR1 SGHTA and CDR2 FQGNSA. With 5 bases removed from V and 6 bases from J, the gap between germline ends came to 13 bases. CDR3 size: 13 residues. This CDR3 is CASSQARPNGYTF. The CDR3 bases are TGTGCCAGCAGCCAGGCAAGACCCAATGGCTACACCTTC. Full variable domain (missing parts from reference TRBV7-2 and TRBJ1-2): GAGVSQSPSNKVTEKGKDVELRCDPISGHTALYWYRQSLGQGLEFLIYFQGNSAPDKSGLPSDRFSAERTGGSVSTLTIQRTQQEDSAVYLCASSQARPNGYTFGSGTRLTVV.

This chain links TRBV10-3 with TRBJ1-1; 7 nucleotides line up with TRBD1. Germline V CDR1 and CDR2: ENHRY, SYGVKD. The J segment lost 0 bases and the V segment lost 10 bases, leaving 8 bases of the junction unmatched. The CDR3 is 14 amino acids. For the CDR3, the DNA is TGTGCCACCGGGCAGGGACAGATGAACACTGAAGCTTTCTTT. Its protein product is CATGQGQMNTEAFF.

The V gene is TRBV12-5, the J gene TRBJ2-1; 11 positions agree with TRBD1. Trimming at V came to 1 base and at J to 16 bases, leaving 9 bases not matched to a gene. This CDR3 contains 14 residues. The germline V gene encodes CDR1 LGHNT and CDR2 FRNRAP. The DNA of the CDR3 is TGTGCTAGTGGTTTGGCCTTACCGGGACAGGGGGAATTCTTC. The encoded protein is CASGLALPGQGEFF.

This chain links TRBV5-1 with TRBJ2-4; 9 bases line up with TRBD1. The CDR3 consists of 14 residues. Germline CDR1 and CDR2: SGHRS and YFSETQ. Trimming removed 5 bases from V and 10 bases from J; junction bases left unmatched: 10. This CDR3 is CASSSGTGHGIQYF. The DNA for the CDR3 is TGCGCCAGCAGTTCCGGGACAGGGCACGGTATTCAGTACTTC.

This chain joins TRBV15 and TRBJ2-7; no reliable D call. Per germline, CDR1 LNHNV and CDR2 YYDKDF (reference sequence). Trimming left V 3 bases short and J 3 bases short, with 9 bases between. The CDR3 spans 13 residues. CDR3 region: CATSSIRGYEQYF. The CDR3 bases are TGTGCCACCAGCAGCATCCGCGGCTACGAGCAGTACTTC.

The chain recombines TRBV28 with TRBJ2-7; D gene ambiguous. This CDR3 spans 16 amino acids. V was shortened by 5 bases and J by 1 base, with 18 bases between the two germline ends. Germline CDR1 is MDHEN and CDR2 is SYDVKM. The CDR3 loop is CASSPTFQELSYEQYF. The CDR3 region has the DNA TGTGCCAGCAGTCCTACCTTTCAGGAACTTTCCTACGAGCAGTACTTC.